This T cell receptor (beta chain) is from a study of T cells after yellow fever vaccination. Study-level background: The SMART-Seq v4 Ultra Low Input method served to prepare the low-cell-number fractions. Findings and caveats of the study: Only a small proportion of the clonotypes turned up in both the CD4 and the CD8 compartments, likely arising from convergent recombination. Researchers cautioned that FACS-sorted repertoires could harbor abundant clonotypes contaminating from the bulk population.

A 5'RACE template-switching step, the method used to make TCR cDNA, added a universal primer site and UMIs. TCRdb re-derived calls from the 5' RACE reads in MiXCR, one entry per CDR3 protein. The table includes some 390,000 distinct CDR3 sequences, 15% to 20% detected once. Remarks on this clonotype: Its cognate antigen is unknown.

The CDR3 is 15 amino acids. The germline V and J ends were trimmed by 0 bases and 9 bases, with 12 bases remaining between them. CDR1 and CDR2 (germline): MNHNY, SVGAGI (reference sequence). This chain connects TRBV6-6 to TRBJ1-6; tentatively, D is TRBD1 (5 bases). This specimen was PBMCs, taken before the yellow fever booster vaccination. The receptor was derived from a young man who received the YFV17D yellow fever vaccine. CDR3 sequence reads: CASSYSPGNGSPLHF. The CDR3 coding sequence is TGTGCCAGCAGTTACTCGCCAGGGAACGGTTCACCCCTCCACTTT.